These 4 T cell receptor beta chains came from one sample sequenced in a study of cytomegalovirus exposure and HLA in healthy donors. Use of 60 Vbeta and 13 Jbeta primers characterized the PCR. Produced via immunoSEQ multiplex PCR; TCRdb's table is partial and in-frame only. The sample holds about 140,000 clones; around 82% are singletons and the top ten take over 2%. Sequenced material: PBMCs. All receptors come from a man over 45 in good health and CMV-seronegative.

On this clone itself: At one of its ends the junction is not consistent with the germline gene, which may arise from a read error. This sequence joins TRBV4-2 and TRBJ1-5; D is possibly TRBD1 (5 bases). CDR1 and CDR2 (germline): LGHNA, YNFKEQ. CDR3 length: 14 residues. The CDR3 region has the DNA TGTGCCAGCAGCCCCGGGGGAAGTGAAAGCCTCCGGGATTTT. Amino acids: CASSPGGSESLRDF.

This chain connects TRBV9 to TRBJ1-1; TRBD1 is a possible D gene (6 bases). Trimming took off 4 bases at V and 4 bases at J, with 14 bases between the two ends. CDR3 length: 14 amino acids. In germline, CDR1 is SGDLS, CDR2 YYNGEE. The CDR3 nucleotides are TGTGCCAGCAGCCCCAACAGGGCAGGCACTGAAGCTTTCTTT. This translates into CASSPNRAGTEAFF.

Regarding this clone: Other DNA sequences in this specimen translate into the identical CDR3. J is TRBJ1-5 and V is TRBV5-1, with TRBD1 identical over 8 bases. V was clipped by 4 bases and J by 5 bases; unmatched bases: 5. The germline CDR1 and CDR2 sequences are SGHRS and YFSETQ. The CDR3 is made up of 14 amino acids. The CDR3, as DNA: TGCGCCAGCAGCCCCGGACAGGGAGATCAGCCCCAGCATTTT. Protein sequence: CASSPGQGDQPQHF.

This CDR3 reads CASSLEGGSNTGELFF. In DNA, the CDR3 is TGCGCCAGCAGCTTGGAAGGGGGCTCGAACACCGGGGAGCTGTTTTTT. The chain has TRBV5-1 and TRBJ2-2; 7 positions match TRBD1. The CDR3 sequence is 16 residues long. CDR1 and CDR2 from the germline V gene are SGHRS and YFSETQ. V lost 0 bases, J lost 0 bases, and 2 bases stayed unmatched.